This T cell receptor (beta chain) was sequenced for a study of response to subunit inactivated influenza vaccine. The CDR3 extends over 13 amino acids. Trimming cost V 7 bases and J 6 bases, with 12 bases left between them. Germline CDR1 is KGHDR and CDR2 is SFDVKD. A single record per CDR3 protein comes from TCRdb applying MiXCR to the RT-PCR reads. Of fewer than 400,000 distinct CDR3 sequences in the sample, 20% to 25% were seen once. The chain is built from TRBV24-1 and TRBJ2-1; tentatively, D is TRBD1 (5 bases). Sample: PBMCs from blood, taken 21 months after vaccination. The clonotype was recovered from a man between 50 and 69 years old who received an inactivated influenza vaccine. CDR3 residues: CATSTDTSNEQFF. CDR3 DNA: TGTGCCACCAGCACGGACACATCCAATGAGCAGTTCTTC.